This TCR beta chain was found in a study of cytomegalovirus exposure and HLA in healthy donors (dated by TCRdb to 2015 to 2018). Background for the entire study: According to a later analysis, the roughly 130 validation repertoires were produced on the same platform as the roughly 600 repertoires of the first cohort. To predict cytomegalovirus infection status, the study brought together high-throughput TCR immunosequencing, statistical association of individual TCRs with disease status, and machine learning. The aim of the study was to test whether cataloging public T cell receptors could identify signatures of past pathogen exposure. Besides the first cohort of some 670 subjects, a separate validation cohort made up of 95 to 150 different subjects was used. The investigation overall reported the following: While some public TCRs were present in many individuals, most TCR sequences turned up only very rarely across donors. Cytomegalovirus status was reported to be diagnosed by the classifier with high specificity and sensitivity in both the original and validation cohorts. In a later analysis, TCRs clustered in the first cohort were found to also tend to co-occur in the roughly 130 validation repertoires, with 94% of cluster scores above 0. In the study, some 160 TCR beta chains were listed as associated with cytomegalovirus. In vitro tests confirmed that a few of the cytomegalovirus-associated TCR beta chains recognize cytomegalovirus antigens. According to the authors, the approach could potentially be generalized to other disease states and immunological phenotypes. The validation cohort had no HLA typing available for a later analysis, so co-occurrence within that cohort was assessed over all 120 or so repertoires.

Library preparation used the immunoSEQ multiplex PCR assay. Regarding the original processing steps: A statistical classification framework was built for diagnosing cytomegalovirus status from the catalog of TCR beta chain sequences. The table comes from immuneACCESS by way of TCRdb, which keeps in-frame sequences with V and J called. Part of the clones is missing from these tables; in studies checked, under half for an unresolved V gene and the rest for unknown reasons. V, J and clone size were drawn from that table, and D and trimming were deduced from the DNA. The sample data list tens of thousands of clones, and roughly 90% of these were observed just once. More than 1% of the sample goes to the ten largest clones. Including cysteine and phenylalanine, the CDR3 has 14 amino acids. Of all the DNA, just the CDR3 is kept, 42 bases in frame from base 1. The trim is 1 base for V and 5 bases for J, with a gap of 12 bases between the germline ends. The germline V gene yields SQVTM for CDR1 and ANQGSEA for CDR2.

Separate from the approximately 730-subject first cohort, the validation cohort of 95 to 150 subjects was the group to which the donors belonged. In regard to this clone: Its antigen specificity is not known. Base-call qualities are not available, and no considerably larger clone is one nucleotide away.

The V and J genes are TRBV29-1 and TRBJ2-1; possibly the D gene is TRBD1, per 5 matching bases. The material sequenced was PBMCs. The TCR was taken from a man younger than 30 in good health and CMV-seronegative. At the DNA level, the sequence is TGCAGCGTTGAAGTCATGGACATCGACAATGAGCAGTTCTTC. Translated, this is CSVEVMDIDNEQFF.